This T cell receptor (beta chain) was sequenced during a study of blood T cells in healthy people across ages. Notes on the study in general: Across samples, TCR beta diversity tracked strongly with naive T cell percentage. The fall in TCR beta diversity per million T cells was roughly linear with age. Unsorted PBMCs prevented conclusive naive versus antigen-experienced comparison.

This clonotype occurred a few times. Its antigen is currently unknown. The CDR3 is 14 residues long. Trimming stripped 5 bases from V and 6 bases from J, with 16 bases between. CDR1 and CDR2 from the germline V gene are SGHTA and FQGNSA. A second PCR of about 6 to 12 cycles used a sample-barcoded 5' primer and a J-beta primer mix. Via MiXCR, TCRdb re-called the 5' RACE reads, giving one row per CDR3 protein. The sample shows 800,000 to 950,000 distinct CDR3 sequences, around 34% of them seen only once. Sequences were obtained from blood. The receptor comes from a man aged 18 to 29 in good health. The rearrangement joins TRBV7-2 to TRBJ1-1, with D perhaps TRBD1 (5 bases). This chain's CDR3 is CASSPHGGAAEAFF. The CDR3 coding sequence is TGTGCCAGCAGCCCCCATGGCGGGGCGGCTGAAGCTTTCTTT.